This note documents a single T cell receptor (beta chain) sequence. As yet, its antigen is unknown. This sample was taken from a study of a mutant IDH1 vaccine in newly diagnosed glioma. Across the study: Weeks 35 and 47 hosted visits V12 and V13, respectively.

Time point in this sample: week 47, end of study. A 20-mer mutant IDH1 peptide at 300 ug was injected subcutaneously with topical imiquimod. TCRdb's copy holds only in-frame clones and misses some; the assay was immunoSEQ multiplex PCR. The data hold 90,000 to 100,000 clones, with around 92% observed a single time. The CDR3 length is 16 residues. V was pared by 6 bases and J by 1 base, with 16 bases between. Germline loops: CDR1 MNHNY, CDR2 SVGAGI (reference sequence). The sequencing here drew on PBMCs, taken from a glioma patient whose treatment included an IDH1 peptide vaccine. The chain employs TRBV6-6 and TRBJ2-4; possible D gene TRBD2, 5 bases. The sequence was obtained from a woman aged 50 to 60 with glioma. CDR3 protein: CASSLTRTGAKNIQYF. The CDR3 DNA reads TGTGCCAGCAGCCTTACGCGGACTGGGGCCAAAAACATTCAGTACTTC.